Listed here are 4 T cell receptor beta chains from one sample, sequenced in a study of T cell responses to AZD1222 COVID-19 vaccine. Generated by immunoSEQ multiplex PCR, the TCRdb table keeps only in-frame clones and is missing some. The data show 100,000 to 150,000 clones, with 92% seen just once and under 1.2% held by the top ten. The starting material was peripheral blood, obtained on day 0 of AZD1222 vaccination. Receptors originate from an adult in good health.

This clone occurred a few times. The rearrangement links TRBV28 to TRBJ2-1, with D possibly TRBD2 on 6 matching bases. Germline CDR1 and CDR2: MDHEN and SYDVKM. Trimming removed 7 bases from V and 7 bases from J, with 14 bases in between. CDR3 size: 13 residues. The CDR3 is CASTLPGVNEQFF. CDR3 nucleotide sequence: TGTGCCAGCACCCTACCGGGGGTAAATGAGCAGTTCTTC.

The chain employs TRBV28 and TRBJ2-5, with 8 bases that match TRBD2. Per germline, CDR1 MDHEN and CDR2 SYDVKM. The V and J ends lost 3 bases and 5 bases, in that order; junction bases with no gene match: 8. This CDR3 region has 15 residues. CDR3 sequence: CASSLSGGDFETQYF. In DNA, the CDR3 is TGTGCCAGCAGTTTGTCGGGAGGGGACTTTGAGACCCAGTACTTC.

The chain employs TRBV2 and TRBJ1-2; D remains unclear. CDR3 size: 12 residues. Between the trimmed V and J ends, which lost 7 bases and 13 bases, there was a span of 19 bases. The germline V gene has CDR1 SNHLY and CDR2 FYNNEI. The DNA for the CDR3 is TGTGCCAGCATGACCCCTTACTCCAGCTCCACCTTC. Protein: CASMTPYSSSTF.

The chain couples TRBV7-3 to TRBJ1-1, with 9 bases lining up with TRBD1. The trim removed 4 bases at V and 1 base at J, leaving 1 base unmatched. CDR3 length: 14 amino acids. Germline-derived CDR1 and CDR2 are SGHTA and FQGTGA. The CDR3 loop is CASSSTGGNTEAFF. CDR3 sequence (DNA): TGTGCCAGCAGCTCGACAGGGGGGAACACTGAAGCTTTCTTT.